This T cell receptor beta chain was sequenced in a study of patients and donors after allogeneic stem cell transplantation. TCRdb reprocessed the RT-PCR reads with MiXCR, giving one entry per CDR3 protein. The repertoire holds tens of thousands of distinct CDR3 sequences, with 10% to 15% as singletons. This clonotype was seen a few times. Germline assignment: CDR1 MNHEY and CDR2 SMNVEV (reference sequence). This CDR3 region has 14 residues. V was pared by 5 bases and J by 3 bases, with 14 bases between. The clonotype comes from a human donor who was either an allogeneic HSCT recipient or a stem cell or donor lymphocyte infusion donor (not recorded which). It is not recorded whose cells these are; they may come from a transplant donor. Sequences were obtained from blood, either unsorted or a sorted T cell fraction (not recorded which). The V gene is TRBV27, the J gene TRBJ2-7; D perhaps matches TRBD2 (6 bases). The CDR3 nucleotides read TGTGCCAGCAGTATACGGGACTCATACTACGAGCAGTACTTC. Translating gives CASSIRDSYYEQYF.